This T cell receptor (beta chain) was obtained from a study of CD8 T cells in Susac syndrome. RNA, at 0.5 to 1 ug, was reverse transcribed with random hexamers. The amplification used immunoSEQ multiplex PCR on TCR beta CDR3; it spanned 54 Vbeta and 13 Jbeta. In TCRdb, the immunoSEQ multiplex PCR reads were re-called with MiXCR into one record per CDR3 protein. Among 180,000 or so distinct CDR3 sequences listed, around 96% were seen once. The germline V gene encodes CDR1 GTSNPN and CDR2 SVGIG (reference sequence). Trimming at V came to 0 bases and at J to 4 bases, leaving 1 base not matched to a gene. The length of the CDR3 is 13 residues.

The receptor was isolated from a human donor in good health. The chain links TRBV30 to TRBJ1-1, with 8 positions matching TRBD1. Material: CD4+ T cells from PBMCs. The CDR3 is CAWSVTGGTEAFF. The CDR3 DNA follows: TGTGCCTGGAGTGTAACAGGGGGCACTGAAGCTTTCTTT.